This T cell receptor beta chain originates from a study of breast tumors, draining lymph nodes, adjacent tissues. Samples came from axillary lymph nodes draining the breast cancer. General study findings and limits: Tumor TCR diversity was below lymph nodes but above nontumor tissue. Luminal-like breast cancer showed significantly greater tumor-nontumor repertoire similarity than basal-like breast cancer did.

TCRdb re-called the multiplex PCR reads through MiXCR, storing one row per CDR3 protein. In the table there are about 100,000 distinct CDR3 sequences, about 20% of which are singletons. In the case of this clonotype: The antigen remains undetermined.

V dropped 3 bases and J dropped 6; count of bases not matched to a gene: 4. The CDR3 consists of 12 residues. The germline CDR1 and CDR2 sequences are DFQATT and SNEGSKA (reference sequence). The sample consisted of axillary lymph node tissue. This receptor was obtained from a female donor with breast cancer. Some clones in this sample may be carry-over from other donors' samples. J is TRBJ2-7 and V is TRBV20-1; 8 positions match TRBD2. In nucleotides, the CDR3 is TGCAGTGCTAGGAAGCGGGAGACCGAGCAGTACTTC. It specifies CSARKRETEQYF.